This T cell receptor (beta chain) stems from a study of blood T cell repertoires in COVID-19 (dated by TCRdb to about 2020). Notes on the research overall: The collaborator samples originated in the United States, Italy and Spain and spanned the acute and convalescent phases of COVID-19. The prospective study material was composed of cDNA or gDNA derived from T cells, B-cell-depleted T cells, or PBMCs. The dataset comprised deeply sampled blood TCRbeta repertoires from subjects exposed to, actively infected with, or recovered from COVID-19. Where available, HLA class I and class II types were obtained from metadata supplied by the sample provider rather than from assay-based typing. Sample metadata almost always included a de-identified subject ID, COVID-19 status, age in years and sex. Samples came from the ongoing ImmuneRACE study (first 160 participants) plus 1,254 subjects from 6 global collaborators. The repertoires were released in a freely available public database intended as a resource for research on the immune response to SARS-CoV-2. Here is what the overall study found, with its caveats: How much clinical and demographic metadata was included differed by source and by participant, and the metadata was provided uncurated.

TCRbeta CDR3 regions were amplified from genomic DNA by means of the immunoSEQ Assay, a bias-controlled multiplex PCR. As for the authors' bioinformatics: Within the assay, amplification of reference gene primers was used to estimate how many nucleated cells each sample contained. Sequence reads were collapsed and filtered to measure the absolute abundance of every unique TCRbeta CDR3 rearrangement. For each sample, productive Simpson clonality was calculated as the square root of Simpson's diversity index across productive rearrangements. This is the immuneACCESS table as TCRdb keeps it, with only in-frame sequences that have V and J called. A part of the clones is gone; compared with another copy, unresolved V genes explain less than half, and the rest is unexplained. That table is the source of V, J and clone size, and D and trimming were worked out from the DNA. This sample lists 150,000 to 200,000 clones; approximately 79% were detected once. The ten most abundant clones make up about 26% of the sample.

This clone was recorded once. Its antigen is currently not known. One base away there is no much larger clone; base qualities are not given. Including cysteine and phenylalanine, the CDR3 has 13 amino acids. The only DNA kept is the CDR3, 39 bases in frame from the first base. Cut back by 7 bases and 2 bases, the V and J ends lie 9 bases apart. The CDR1 and CDR2 encoded by the germline V gene are ENHRY and SYGVKD. Collaborating institutions collected whole blood in K2EDTA tubes following their own protocols. For TCRbeta analysis, collaborator samples were shipped as frozen whole blood, as isolated PBMCs, or as DNA extracted from either sample type.

Here the chain combines TRBV10-3 and TRBJ2-1; TRBD2 is a possible D gene, resting on 5 matching bases. Sequences were obtained from peripheral blood. The source of this sequence is a woman aged 70-85 years with acute or convalescent COVID-19. The CDR3 protein is CAITGGPYNEQFF. In nucleotides, the sequence is TGTGCCATCACCGGCGGGCCCTACAATGAGCAGTTCTTC.